Listed below are T cell receptor beta chains from one sample, sequenced in a study of T-cell memory formation after mild COVID-19. A single record per CDR3 protein comes from TCRdb applying MiXCR to the 5' RACE reads. The table includes about 320,000 distinct CDR3 sequences, 13% to 15% detected once. Specimen: PBMCs or a T cell subset sorted from them (not recorded which). The source of these receptors is a man aged 18 to 29 who had mild COVID-19 (a few samples of this study predate the infection). Cell type and time point are not known. CDR3s include the opening cysteine and the closing phenylalanine or tryptophan. The D gene is left open where the match is weak. Rows give clone size only sometimes, using once, few, many, or a class for an expanded clone.

clone size: few; V gene: TRBV6-5; J gene: TRBJ2-7; D gene: -; CDR3 DNA: TGTGCCAGCAGTTACGCGGGGCTAGGGATTTCCTACGAGCAGTACTTC; CDR3 protein: CASSYAGLGISYEQYF
clone size: few; V gene: TRBV3-1; J gene: TRBJ1-1; D gene: -; CDR3 DNA: TGTGCCAGCAGCCAAGATCTACTGAACACTGAAGCTTTCTTT; CDR3 protein: CASSQDLLNTEAFF
clone size: -; V gene: TRBV6-5; J gene: TRBJ2-3; D gene: TRBD2; CDR3 DNA: TGTGCCAGCAGTTACTCGAAGGCGCGGGGGGCCGAGGGTACGCAGTATTTT; CDR3 protein: CASSYSKARGAEGTQYF
clone size: few; V gene: TRBV6-5; J gene: TRBJ1-2; D gene: -; CDR3 DNA: TGTGCCAGCAGTTACTCAGGCGGAAGTAACTATGGCTACACCTTC; CDR3 protein: CASSYSGGSNYGYTF
clone size: few; V gene: TRBV7-6; J gene: TRBJ1-3; D gene: -; CDR3 DNA: TGTGCCAGCAGCTTGAAGGGACCGACCTCTGGAAACACCATATATTTT; CDR3 protein: CASSLKGPTSGNTIYF
clone size: few; V gene: TRBV7-6; J gene: TRBJ2-5; D gene: -; CDR3 DNA: TGTGCCAGCAGCTCCCCACGGGACAACGAAATCCAAGAGACCCAGTACTTC; CDR3 protein: CASSSPRDNEIQETQYF
clone size: few; V gene: TRBV5-1; J gene: TRBJ2-1; D gene: TRBD1; CDR3 DNA: TGCGCCAGCAGCTTGGCCTCGAACAGGGGTTACAATGAGCAGTTCTTC; CDR3 protein: CASSLASNRGYNEQFF
clone size: many; V gene: TRBV7-3; J gene: TRBJ2-2; D gene: -; CDR3 DNA: TGTGCCAGCAGCCTCGGCCCGACCGGGGAGCTGTTTTTT; CDR3 protein: CASSLGPTGELFF
clone size: -; V gene: TRBV5-5; J gene: TRBJ2-2; D gene: -; CDR3 DNA: TGCGCCAGCAGCATACAATACCCGATAGGGGACCTTTTTACCGGGGAGCTGTTTTTT; CDR3 protein: CASSIQYPIGDLFTGELFF
clone size: -; V gene: TRBV15; J gene: TRBJ2-5; D gene: -; CDR3 DNA: TGTGCCACCAGCAAAGGAAGGGACCAAGAGACCCAGTACTTC; CDR3 protein: CATSKGRDQETQYF
clone size: -; V gene: TRBV9; J gene: TRBJ2-5; D gene: -; CDR3 DNA: TGTGCCAGCAGTTACACAGGGAGAGAAGAGACCCAGTACTTC; CDR3 protein: CASSYTGREETQYF
clone size: few; V gene: TRBV20-1; J gene: TRBJ2-3; D gene: -; CDR3 DNA: TGCAGTGCTAGCCGGCCTGGGGGGCCAGATACGCAGTATTTT; CDR3 protein: CSASRPGGPDTQYF
clone size: -; V gene: TRBV6-5; J gene: TRBJ1-1; D gene: TRBD1; CDR3 DNA: TGTGCCAGCAGTTACCAGGGACAGGCCATCACTGAAGCTTTCTTT; CDR3 protein: CASSYQGQAITEAFF
clone size: few; V gene: TRBV12-3/TRBV12-4; J gene: TRBJ1-2; D gene: -; CDR3 DNA: TGTGCCAGCAGTCGAACAGTCGTCTATGGCTACACCTTC; CDR3 protein: CASSRTVVYGYTF
clone size: many; V gene: TRBV7-9; J gene: TRBJ1-1; D gene: -; CDR3 DNA: TGTGCCAGCAGCTTAGAAGGGTGGTACGGCGGCACTGAAGCTTTCTTT; CDR3 protein: CASSLEGWYGGTEAFF
clone size: few; V gene: TRBV7-3; J gene: TRBJ2-5; D gene: -; CDR3 DNA: TGTGCCAGCAGCTTAAATGGTAACATTTACCAAGAGACCCAGTACTTC; CDR3 protein: CASSLNGNIYQETQYF
clone size: few; V gene: TRBV4-1; J gene: TRBJ1-5; D gene: -; CDR3 DNA: TGCGCCAGCAGCCAAGTTAACAGAAATCAGCCCCAGCATTTT; CDR3 protein: CASSQVNRNQPQHF
clone size: few; V gene: TRBV7-3; J gene: TRBJ1-4; D gene: -; CDR3 DNA: TGTGCCAGCAGCCTGACGGTTAATGAAAAACTGTTTTTT; CDR3 protein: CASSLTVNEKLFF
clone size: -; V gene: TRBV3-1; J gene: TRBJ1-1; D gene: -; CDR3 DNA: TGTGCCAGCAGCCAAGAGGGGCAGTCTGAAGCTTTCTTT; CDR3 protein: CASSQEGQSEAFF
clone size: -; V gene: TRBV7-2; J gene: TRBJ1-2; D gene: -; CDR3 DNA: TGTGCCAGCAGCTTAGATAGGGGCGGTGGGTATGGCTACACCTTC; CDR3 protein: CASSLDRGGGYGYTF
clone size: -; V gene: TRBV6-5; J gene: TRBJ1-5; D gene: -; CDR3 DNA: TGTGCCAGCAGTTACCTCTCGGGCAATCAGCCCCAGCATTTT; CDR3 protein: CASSYLSGNQPQHF
clone size: many; V gene: TRBV12-3/TRBV12-4; J gene: TRBJ2-7; D gene: TRBD1; CDR3 DNA: TGTGCCAGCAGTTCGCCTGGACAGGGGACCTACGAGCAGTACTTC; CDR3 protein: CASSSPGQGTYEQYF
clone size: -; V gene: TRBV20-1; J gene: TRBJ2-3; D gene: -; CDR3 DNA: TGCAGTGCTAGAGATCCCCTCGGGGGTCCCGGAGATACGCAGTATTTT; CDR3 protein: CSARDPLGGPGDTQYF
clone size: -; V gene: TRBV4-2; J gene: TRBJ2-2; D gene: TRBD2; CDR3 DNA: TGTGCCAGCAGCCAAGATTGGCTAGCGGGGGGGGACGGCACCGGGGAGCTGTTTTTT; CDR3 protein: CASSQDWLAGGDGTGELFF
clone size: -; V gene: TRBV12-3/TRBV12-4; J gene: TRBJ2-5; D gene: TRBD2; CDR3 DNA: TGTGCCAGCAGTCTGACTAGCGGGGGTACCCTCCAAGAGACCCAGTACTTC; CDR3 protein: CASSLTSGGTLQETQYF
clone size: -; V gene: TRBV18; J gene: TRBJ2-7; D gene: TRBD1; CDR3 DNA: TGTGCCAGCTCACCACGGGTGGGACAGGGAGTCCTCTACGAGCAGTACTTC; CDR3 protein: CASSPRVGQGVLYEQYF